These 28 T cell receptor beta chains were sequenced from one sample in a study of stem cell transplantation in POMP-related autoinflammatory disease. The data were produced by immunoSEQ multiplex PCR, yet TCRdb's version contains in-frame clones alone and is incomplete. The sample records some 68,000 clones, roughly 88% being singletons. This material consisted of CD4+ T cells from PBMCs, taken after stem cell transplantation. These receptor sequences come from a human patient with POMP-related autoinflammation and immune dysregulation (PRAID). Among the T cells, some may be from the graft donor.

The rearrangement uses TRBV30 and TRBJ1-2; possible D gene TRBD1, 5 bases. CDR1 is GTSNPN and CDR2 is SVGIG in the germline V gene (reference sequence). V dropped 1 base and J dropped 2 bases, with 11 bases sitting between them. CDR3 size: 14 residues. In DNA form, the CDR3 reads TGTGCCTGGAGTGGATATAAGGGGAACTATGGCTACACCTTC. Its protein is CAWSGYKGNYGYTF.

This chain joins TRBV7-2 and TRBJ1-5; D gene ambiguous. Trimming pared 2 bases from V and 0 bases from J, leaving 8 bases between. Germline CDR1 SGHTA, CDR2 FQGNSA. There are 15 residues in the CDR3. The CDR3 region is CASSLLGFSNQPQHF. The CDR3 nucleotides are TGTGCCAGCAGCTTACTAGGGTTTAGCAATCAGCCCCAGCATTTT.

The chain joins TRBV19 to TRBJ2-7; 10 nucleotides line up with TRBD1. Trimming cost V 2 bases and J 1 base; bases outside gene matches: 2. This CDR3 spans 15 amino acids. Germline CDR1 is LNHDA and CDR2 is SQIVND (reference sequence). CDR3 region: CASSIPGQGSYEQYF. Here the CDR3 DNA reads TGTGCCAGTAGTATACCGGGACAGGGGTCCTACGAGCAGTACTTC. The whole variable domain, filled in from reference TRBV19 and TRBJ2-7, reads DGGITQSPKYLFRKEGQNVTLSCEQNLNHDAMYWYRQDPGQGLRLIYYSQIVNDFQKGDIAEGYSVSREKKESFPLTVTSAQKNPTAFYLCASSIPGQGSYEQYFGPGTRLTVT.

V and J are TRBV28 and TRBJ2-7; D might be TRBD1 (6 bases). The CDR3 has 13 residues. Trimming cost V 5 bases and J 2 bases, with 10 bases left between them. Germline V CDR1 and CDR2: MDHEN, SYDVKM. The CDR3 loop is CASSRQVAYEQYF. The DNA of the CDR3 is TGTGCCAGCAGTCGACAGGTGGCCTACGAGCAGTACTTC.

J is TRBJ2-3 and V is TRBV30, with D maybe TRBD2 (5 bases). V was trimmed by 2 bases and J by 13 bases, leaving 13 bases between them. This CDR3 has 11 amino acids. In germline, CDR1 is GTSNPN, CDR2 SVGIG (reference sequence). CDR3 in amino acids: CAWSYLDSEYF. The DNA of the CDR3 is TGTGCCTGGAGTTATTTGGACTCGGAGTATTTT.

A few counts support this clone. The V and J genes are TRBV14 and TRBJ1-6, with TRBD1 matching over 8 bases. This CDR3 is built from 15 residues. V lost 6 bases, J lost 3 bases, and 4 bases stayed unmatched. Looked up from germline, CDR1 is SGHDN and CDR2 is FVKESK. The CDR3 DNA follows: TGTGCCAGCAGAGCCGGGACAGGCTATAATTCACCCCTCCACTTT. It encodes CASRAGTGYNSPLHF.

The V and J genes are TRBV27 and TRBJ1-1; 10 nucleotides line up with TRBD1. Germline V gene data show CDR1 as MNHEY and CDR2 as SMNVEV (reference sequence). CDR3 length: 14 residues. Losses at the gene ends were 6 bases for V and 5 bases for J; bases not matched to a gene: 6. CDR3 in DNA: TGTGCCAGCAGACAAGGGACAGGGGTAACTGAAGCTTTCTTT. Protein: CASRQGTGVTEAFF.

The V and J genes are TRBV9 and TRBJ2-1, with 8 bases fitting TRBD2. In germline, CDR1 is SGDLS, CDR2 YYNGEE. J gave up 3 bases and V 3 bases, and 5 bases lay outside the gene matches. This CDR3 comprises 15 residues. CDR3 region: CASSDSGTSYNEQFF. CDR3 in DNA: TGTGCCAGCAGCGATAGCGGGACAAGCTACAATGAGCAGTTCTTC.

The chain links TRBV6-6 to TRBJ1-6; D is possibly TRBD1 (5 bases). This CDR3 comprises 14 residues. The germline V and J ends were trimmed by 3 bases and 14 bases, with 17 bases remaining between them. Germline V gene sequence: CDR1 MNHNY, CDR2 SVGAGI (reference sequence). Here the CDR3 reads CASSYKGSDSSLHF. The DNA for the CDR3 is TGTGCCAGCAGTTATAAGGGGTCCGACAGTTCCCTCCACTTT.

V usage is TRBV5-1 and J usage is TRBJ2-5; the D gene is possibly TRBD1 (5 bases). Germline-derived CDR1 and CDR2 are SGHRS and YFSETQ. The CDR3 contains 14 residues. V lost 1 base and J lost 4, with 11 bases in between. The CDR3 DNA reads TGCGCCAGCAGCTTGACGACAGCCCGAGAGACCCAGTACTTC. This codes for CASSLTTARETQYF.

The gene calls are TRBV28 and TRBJ1-6; tentative D call: TRBD1 (5 bases). V shed 2 bases and J shed 8 bases, with 28 bases lying between them. The germline V gene encodes CDR1 MDHEN and CDR2 SYDVKM. The CDR3 is made up of 20 amino acids. The CDR3: CASSLRRGSTLSPLHSPLHF. As DNA, the CDR3 is TGTGCCAGCAGTTTACGCCGGGGGTCTACTCTATCGCCCCTTCATTCACCCCTCCACTTT.

V is TRBV18 and J is TRBJ2-5; no clear D. Germline V gene data show CDR1 as KGHSH and CDR2 as LQKENI. There are 12 residues in the CDR3. With 5 bases removed from V and 0 bases from J, the gap between germline ends came to 4 bases. The CDR3 here is CASSKYQETQYF. DNA for the CDR3: TGTGCCAGCTCAAAGTACCAAGAGACCCAGTACTTC.

This clone was seen more than once but under ten times. The chain uses TRBV6-4 and TRBJ1-6; 9 positions agree with TRBD1. V shed 5 bases, J shed 8 bases, and the junction held 4 bases outside the gene matches. CDR3 length: 14 amino acids. Germline V CDR1 and CDR2: MRHNA, SNTAGT. The CDR3: CASSLDRGHSPLHF. The DNA of the CDR3 is TGTGCCAGCAGTCTGGACAGGGGACATTCACCCCTCCACTTT.

The chain has TRBV18 and TRBJ2-3, with unresolved D. V shed 5 bases and J shed 2 bases, with 5 bases lying between them. Germline V lookup: CDR1 KGHSH, CDR2 LQKENI. CDR3 size: 12 residues. CDR3 DNA: TGTGCCAGCTCAATCCCCACAGATACGCAGTATTTT. Amino acid sequence: CASSIPTDTQYF. The variable domain in full, with the rest retrieved from reference TRBV18 and TRBJ2-3, is NAGVMQNPRHLVRRRGQEARLRCSPMKGHSHVYWYRQLPEEGLKFMVYLQKENIIDESGMPKERFSAEFPKEGPSILRIQQVVRGDSAAYFCASSIPTDTQYFGPGTRLTVL.

The J gene is TRBJ1-2, the V gene TRBV18, with D hard to call. The CDR3 has 13 amino acids. Germline-derived CDR1 and CDR2 are KGHSH and LQKENI. V was shortened by 8 bases and J by 7 bases, with 17 bases between the two germline ends. For the CDR3, the DNA is TGTGCCAGCCAAGGAGACACCCTCTCTGGCTACACCTTC. Protein sequence: CASQGDTLSGYTF.

The V gene is TRBV5-1, the J gene TRBJ1-6; D perhaps matches TRBD1 (6 bases). Germline CDR1 and CDR2: SGHRS and YFSETQ. Between the trimmed V and J ends, which lost 0 bases and 10 bases, there was a span of 17 bases. The CDR3 loop spans 16 amino acids. CDR3 loop: CASSLDLDRIGSPLHF. The CDR3 DNA follows: TGCGCCAGCAGCTTGGATTTAGACAGGATCGGCTCACCCCTCCACTTT.

This chain connects TRBV28 to TRBJ1-5, with D hard to call. The V end lost 3 bases, the J end lost 5 bases, and 11 bases lay between the germline ends. The CDR3 extends over 14 amino acids. The germline V gene encodes CDR1 MDHEN and CDR2 SYDVKM. Here the CDR3 reads CASSLRSAHQPQHF. For the CDR3, the DNA is TGTGCCAGCAGTTTGAGGTCGGCCCATCAGCCCCAGCATTTT.

This clone was recorded only once. The chain is built from TRBV7-9 and TRBJ2-4, with TRBD1 matching over 8 bases. In germline, CDR1 is SEHNR, CDR2 FQNEAQ (reference sequence). With 5 bases clipped from V and 8 bases from J, the junction kept 11 bases outside the gene matches. The CDR3 is made up of 15 amino acids. This chain's CDR3 is CASSPEAGGEDIQYF. For the CDR3, the DNA is TGTGCCAGCAGCCCCGAGGCAGGGGGCGAAGACATTCAGTACTTC.

The CDR3 coding sequence is TGTGCCAGCAGTTACTCGCCCGGGAACACTGAAGCTTTCTTT. Protein product: CASSYSPGNTEAFF. The chain uses TRBV6-5 and TRBJ1-1; D gene uncertain. The CDR3 sequence is 14 residues long. CDR1 and CDR2 from the germline V gene are MNHEY and SVGAGI. Trimming took off 0 bases at V and 1 base at J, with 6 bases between the two ends.

The table lists this clone with a count of one. The chain combines TRBV6-8 with TRBJ2-7; D gene unclear. The V and J ends lost 9 bases and 3 bases respectively, with 24 bases between them. The CDR3 has 16 residues. The V gene's germline CDR1 is MNHGY and CDR2 SAAAGT. The CDR3 DNA follows: TGTGCCAGGGGATATGAATGGGTTCTGCTGAGCTACGAGCAGTACGTC. Protein: CARGYEWVLLSYEQYV.

The J gene is TRBJ2-2, the V gene TRBV5-1, with D possibly being TRBD2 (5 bases). This CDR3 has 14 residues. Per germline, CDR1 SGHRS and CDR2 YFSETQ. Trimming removed 3 bases from V and 5 bases from J, with 11 bases in between. CDR3 sequence reads: CASSSLAGTGELFF. The CDR3 DNA sequence: TGCGCCAGCAGCTCTCTAGCTGGGACCGGGGAGCTGTTTTTT. The whole variable domain, remainder taken from reference TRBV5-1 and TRBJ2-2, is KAGVTQTPRYLIKTRGQQVTLSCSPISGHRSVSWYQQTPGQGLQFLFEYFSETQRNKGNFPGRFSGRQFSNSRSEMNVSTLELGDSALYLCASSSLAGTGELFFGEGSRLTVL.

The chain combines TRBV29-1 with TRBJ1-1, with D uncertain. Germline CDR1 and CDR2: SQVTM and ANQGSEA. Between the trimmed V and J ends, which lost 5 bases and 4 bases, there was a span of 8 bases. The CDR3 is 11 residues long. The CDR3 sequence: CSVNLSTEAFF. CDR3 coding DNA: TGCAGCGTTAACTTGAGCACTGAAGCTTTCTTT. The full variable domain, completed using reference TRBV29-1 and TRBJ1-1, is SAVISQKPSRDICQRGTSLTIQCQVDSQVTMMFWYRQQPGQSLTLIATANQGSEATYESGFVIDKFPISRPNLTFSTLTVSNMSPEDSSIYLCSVNLSTEAFFGQGTRLTVV.

The rearrangement uses TRBV18 and TRBJ2-1; 10 nucleotides align to TRBD1. The V and J ends lost 3 bases and 3 bases, in that order; junction bases with no gene match: 5. The germline CDR1 and CDR2 sequences are KGHSH and LQKENI. There are 16 residues in the CDR3. The CDR3, as DNA: TGTGCCAGCTCACCGGAGACAGGGGGCTACTACAATGAGCAGTTCTTC. Residues: CASSPETGGYYNEQFF.

This sequence joins TRBV3-1 (or the pseudogene TRBV3-2) and TRBJ2-1; 7 bases agree with TRBD2. CDR3 size: 17 residues. CDR1 LGHDT and CDR2 YNNKEL come from the germline V gene (reference sequence). The trim removed 1 base at V and 7 bases at J, leaving 13 bases unmatched. The CDR3 here is CASSQVSTERDGNEQFF. The CDR3 coding sequence is TGTGCCAGCAGCCAAGTTTCTACGGAGCGGGACGGGAATGAGCAGTTCTTC.

The chain couples TRBV7-9 to TRBJ1-3; D perhaps matches TRBD1 (6 bases). The germline CDR1 and CDR2 sequences are SEHNR and FQNEAQ (reference sequence). Trimming removed 1 base from V and 2 bases from J, with 12 bases in between. CDR3 length: 16 residues. CDR3 loop: CASSLGGGITGNTIYF. The CDR3 DNA follows: TGTGCCAGCAGCTTAGGAGGGGGGATCACTGGAAACACCATATATTTT.

CDR3 coding DNA: TGTGCCAGTAGTATAAGGCTAGCGGGGGGACTACCGGGACGCAATGAGCAGTTCTTC. Translating it yields CASSIRLAGGLPGRNEQFF. This sequence joins TRBV19 and TRBJ2-1; 11 nucleotides match TRBD2. This CDR3 has 19 residues. The junction had 15 bases not matched to a gene; V was cut back by 2 bases and J by 6 bases. CDR1 and CDR2 from the germline V gene are LNHDA and SQIVND (reference sequence).

The chain recombines TRBV7-8 with TRBJ2-1; 10 nucleotides align to TRBD1. This CDR3 has 16 amino acids. After removal of 5 bases from V and 4 bases from J, the junction contained 8 bases not matched to a gene. Germline-derived CDR1 and CDR2 are SGHVS and FQNEAQ. This CDR3 reads CASSKSPGQGYNEQFF. CDR3 DNA sequence: TGTGCCAGCAGCAAGAGTCCGGGACAGGGGTACAATGAGCAGTTCTTC.

V and J are TRBV3-1 (or the pseudogene TRBV3-2) and TRBJ2-7, with 10 positions matching TRBD2. The CDR3 length is 17 residues. The V gene end was trimmed by 0 bases and the J gene end by 3 bases; junction bases not matched to a gene: 8. Germline loops: CDR1 LGHDT, CDR2 YNNKEL (reference sequence). The CDR3 is CASSQDLRTSGYYEQYF. As DNA, the CDR3 is TGTGCCAGCAGCCAAGATCTTAGGACTAGCGGATACTACGAGCAGTACTTC.